The clone carrying this T cell receptor beta chain occurred many times. Its specificity is unknown. The data are from a study of early T cells in non-severe SARS-CoV-2 infection. Whole-study results and caveats: In VDJdb matching, anti-spike CD8 responses were favored while private and CD4 specificities went missing.

Trimming removed 0 bases from V and 3 bases from J, with 6 bases in between. The CDR3 sequence is 14 residues long. Germline loops: CDR1 MNHEY, CDR2 SVGEGT. Individual cDNA molecules received unique molecular identifiers. MiXCR, applied by TCRdb to the 5' RACE reads, yields one record per CDR3 protein. This table holds approximately 73,000 distinct CDR3 sequences, around 13% found once. The sequenced sample was whole blood. This chain connects TRBV6-2 or TRBV6-3 to TRBJ2-1; D call uncertain. The TCR comes from an adult who was a healthcare worker with PCR-confirmed SARS-CoV-2 infection or an uninfected control (not recorded which). The CDR3 loop reads CASSYSPDYNEQFF. CDR3 bases: TGTGCCAGCAGTTACTCACCCGACTACAATGAGCAGTTCTTC.